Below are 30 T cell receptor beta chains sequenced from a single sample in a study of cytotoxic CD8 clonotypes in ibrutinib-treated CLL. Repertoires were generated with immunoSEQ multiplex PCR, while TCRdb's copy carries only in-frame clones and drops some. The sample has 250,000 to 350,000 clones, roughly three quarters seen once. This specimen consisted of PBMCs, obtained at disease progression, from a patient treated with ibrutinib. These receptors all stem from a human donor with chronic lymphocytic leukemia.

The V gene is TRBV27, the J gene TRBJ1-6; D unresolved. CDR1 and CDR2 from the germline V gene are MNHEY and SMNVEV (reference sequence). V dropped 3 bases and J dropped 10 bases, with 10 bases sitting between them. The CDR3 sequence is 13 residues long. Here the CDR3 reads CASSFNPRSPLHF. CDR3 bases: TGTGCCAGCAGTTTCAACCCGCGCTCACCCCTCCACTTT.

In nucleotides, the CDR3 is TGTGCCAGCAGCTTAGCGGTAACAGGGGGCTTCAACGAGCAGTACTTC. Translation gives CASSLAVTGGFNEQYF. The chain joins TRBV7-2 to TRBJ2-5, with 9 bases matching TRBD1. The DNA end favors TRBJ2-7, so the J call may be wrong. Germline V CDR1 and CDR2: SGHTA, FQGNSA. This CDR3 spans 16 amino acids.

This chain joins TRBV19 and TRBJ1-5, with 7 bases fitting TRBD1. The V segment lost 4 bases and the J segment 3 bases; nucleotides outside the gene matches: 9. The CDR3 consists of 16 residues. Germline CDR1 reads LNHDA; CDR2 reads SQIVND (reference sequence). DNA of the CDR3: TGTGCCAGTAGTAATAACCGGGACAGACTCAATCAGCCCCAGCATTTT. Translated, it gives CASSNNRDRLNQPQHF.

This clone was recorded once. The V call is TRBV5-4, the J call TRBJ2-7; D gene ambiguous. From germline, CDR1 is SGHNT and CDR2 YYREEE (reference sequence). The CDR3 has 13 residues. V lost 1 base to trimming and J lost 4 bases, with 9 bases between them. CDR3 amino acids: CASSLNVRYEQYF. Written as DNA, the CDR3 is TGTGCCAGCAGCTTGAATGTAAGGTACGAGCAGTACTTC.

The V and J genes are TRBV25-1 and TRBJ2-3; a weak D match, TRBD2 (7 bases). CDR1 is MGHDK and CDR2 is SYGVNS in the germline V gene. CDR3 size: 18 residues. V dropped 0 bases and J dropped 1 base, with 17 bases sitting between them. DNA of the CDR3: TGTGCCAGCAGTGAATATAGTTCGGGGGGCCGGCGCACAGATACGCAGTATTTT. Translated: CASSEYSSGGRRTDTQYF.

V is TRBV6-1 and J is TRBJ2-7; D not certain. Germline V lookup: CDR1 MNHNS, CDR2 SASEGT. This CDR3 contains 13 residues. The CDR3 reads CAHSLGIVYEQYF. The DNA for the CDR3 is TGTGCTCATTCCCTAGGAATAGTCTACGAGCAGTACTTC.

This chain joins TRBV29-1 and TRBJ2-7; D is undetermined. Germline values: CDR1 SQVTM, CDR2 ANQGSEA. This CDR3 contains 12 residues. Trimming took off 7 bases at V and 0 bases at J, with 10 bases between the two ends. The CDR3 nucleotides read TGCAGCGCAAAGCAGGCCTCCTACGAGCAGTACTTC. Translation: CSAKQASYEQYF.

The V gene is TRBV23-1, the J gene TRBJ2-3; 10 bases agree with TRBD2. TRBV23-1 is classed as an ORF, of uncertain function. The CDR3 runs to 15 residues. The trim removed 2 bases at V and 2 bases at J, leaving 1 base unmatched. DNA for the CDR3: TGCGCCAGCAGTCAACTAGCGGGAGTCACAGATACGCAGTATTTT. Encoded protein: CASSQLAGVTDTQYF.

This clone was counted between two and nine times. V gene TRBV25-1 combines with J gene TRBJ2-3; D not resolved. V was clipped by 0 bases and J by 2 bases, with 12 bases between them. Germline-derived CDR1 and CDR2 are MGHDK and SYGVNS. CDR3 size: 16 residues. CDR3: CASSEYDRADTDTQYF. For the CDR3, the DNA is TGTGCCAGCAGTGAATATGACCGCGCTGACACAGATACGCAGTATTTT.

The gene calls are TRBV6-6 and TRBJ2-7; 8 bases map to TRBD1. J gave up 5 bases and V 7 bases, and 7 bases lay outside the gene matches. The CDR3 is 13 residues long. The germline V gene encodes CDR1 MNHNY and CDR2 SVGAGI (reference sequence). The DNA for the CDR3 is TGTGCCAGCATCGGGGCAGGGGGCCACGAGCAGTACTTC. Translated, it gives CASIGAGGHEQYF.

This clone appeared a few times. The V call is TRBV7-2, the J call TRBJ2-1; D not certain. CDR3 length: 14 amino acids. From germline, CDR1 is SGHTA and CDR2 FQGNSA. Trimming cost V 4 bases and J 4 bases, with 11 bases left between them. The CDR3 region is CASSSFGRYNEQFF. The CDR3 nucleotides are TGTGCCAGCAGCTCCTTCGGGCGGTACAATGAGCAGTTCTTC.

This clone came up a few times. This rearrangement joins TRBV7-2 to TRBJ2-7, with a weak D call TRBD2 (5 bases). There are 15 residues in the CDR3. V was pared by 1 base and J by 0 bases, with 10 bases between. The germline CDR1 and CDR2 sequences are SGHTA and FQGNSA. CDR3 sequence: CASSLVSGSSYEQYF. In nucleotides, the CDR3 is TGTGCCAGCAGCTTAGTGAGTGGGAGCTCCTACGAGCAGTACTTC.

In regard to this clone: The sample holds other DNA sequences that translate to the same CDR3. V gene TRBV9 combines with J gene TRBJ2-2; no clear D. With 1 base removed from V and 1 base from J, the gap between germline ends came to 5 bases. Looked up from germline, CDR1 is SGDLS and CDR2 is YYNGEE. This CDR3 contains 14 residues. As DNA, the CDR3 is TGTGCCAGCAGCGTAACGGGGAACACCGGGGAGCTGTTTTTT. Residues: CASSVTGNTGELFF.

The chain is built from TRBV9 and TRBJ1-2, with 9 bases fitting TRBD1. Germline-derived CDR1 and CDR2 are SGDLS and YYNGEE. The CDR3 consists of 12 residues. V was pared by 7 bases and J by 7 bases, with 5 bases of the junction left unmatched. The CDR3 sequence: CASDRGYGGYTF. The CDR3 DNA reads TGTGCCAGCGACAGGGGGTATGGTGGCTACACCTTC. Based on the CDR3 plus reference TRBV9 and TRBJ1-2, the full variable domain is DSGVTQTPKHLITATGQRVTLRCSPRSGDLSVYWYQQSLDQGLQFLIQYYNGEERAKGNILERFSAQQFPDLHSELNLSSLELGDSALYFCASDRGYGGYTFGSGTRLTVV.

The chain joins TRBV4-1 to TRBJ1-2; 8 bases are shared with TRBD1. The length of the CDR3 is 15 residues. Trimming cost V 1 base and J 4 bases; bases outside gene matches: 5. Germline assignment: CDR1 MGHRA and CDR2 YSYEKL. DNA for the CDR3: TGCGCCAGCAGCCAAGGACAGGGGCCTGGCTATGGCTACACCTTC. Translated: CASSQGQGPGYGYTF.

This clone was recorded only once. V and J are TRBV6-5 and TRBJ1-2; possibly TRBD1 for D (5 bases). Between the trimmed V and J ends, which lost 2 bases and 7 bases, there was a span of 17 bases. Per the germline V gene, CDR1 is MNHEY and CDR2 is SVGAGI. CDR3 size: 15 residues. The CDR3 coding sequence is TGTGCCAGCAGTTACCTGGGTCCCGGGGGACGTGGCTACACCTTC. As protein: CASSYLGPGGRGYTF.

In nucleotides, the CDR3 is TGTGCCAGCACCTGGGGGCACTCAGGCTACACCTTC. Translating it yields CASTWGHSGYTF. The chain links TRBV5-5 to TRBJ1-2, with TRBD1 as a possible D gene (6 bases). This CDR3 comprises 12 residues. Germline V gene data show CDR1 as SGHKS and CDR2 as YYEKEE (reference sequence). V lost 6 bases to trimming and J lost 8 bases, with 14 bases between them.

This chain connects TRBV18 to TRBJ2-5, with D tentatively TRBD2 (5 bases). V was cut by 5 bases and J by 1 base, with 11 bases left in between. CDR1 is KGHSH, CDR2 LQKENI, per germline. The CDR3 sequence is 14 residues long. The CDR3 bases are TGTGCCAGCTCAAGTTCGGCGGGCCAAGAGACCCAGTACTTC. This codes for CASSSSAGQETQYF.

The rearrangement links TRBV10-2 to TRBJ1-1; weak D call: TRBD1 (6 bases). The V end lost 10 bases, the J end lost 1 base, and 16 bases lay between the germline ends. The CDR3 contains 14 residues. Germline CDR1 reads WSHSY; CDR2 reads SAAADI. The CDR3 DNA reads TGCGCCACCCGGTTGGGGGGCCCGAACACTGAAGCTTTCTTT. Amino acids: CATRLGGPNTEAFF.

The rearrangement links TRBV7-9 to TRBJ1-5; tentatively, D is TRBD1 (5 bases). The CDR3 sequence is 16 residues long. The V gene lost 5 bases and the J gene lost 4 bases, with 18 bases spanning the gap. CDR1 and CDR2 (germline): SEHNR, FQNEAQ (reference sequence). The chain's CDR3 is CASSASTGWGNQPQHF. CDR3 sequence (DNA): TGTGCCAGCAGCGCCTCGACGGGGTGGGGGAATCAGCCCCAGCATTTT.

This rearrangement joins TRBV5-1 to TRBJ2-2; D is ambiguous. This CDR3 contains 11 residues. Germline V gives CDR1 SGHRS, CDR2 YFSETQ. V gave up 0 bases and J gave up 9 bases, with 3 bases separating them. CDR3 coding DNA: TGCGCCAGCAGCTTGGGGAGGGAGCTGTTTTTT. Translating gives CASSLGRELFF.

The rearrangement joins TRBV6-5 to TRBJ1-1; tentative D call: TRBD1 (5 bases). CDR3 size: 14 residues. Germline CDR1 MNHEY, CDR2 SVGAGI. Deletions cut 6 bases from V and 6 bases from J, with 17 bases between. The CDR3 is CASSALGGPAEAFF. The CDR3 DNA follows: TGTGCCAGCAGCGCCCTCGGGGGACCCGCTGAAGCTTTCTTT.

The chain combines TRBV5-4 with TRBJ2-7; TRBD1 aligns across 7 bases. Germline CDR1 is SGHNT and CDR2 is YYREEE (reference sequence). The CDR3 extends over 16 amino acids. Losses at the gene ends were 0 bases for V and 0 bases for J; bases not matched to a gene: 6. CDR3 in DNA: TGTGCCAGCAGCTTGGCCGTCGGACAGGACTCCTACGAGCAGTACTTC. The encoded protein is CASSLAVGQDSYEQYF.

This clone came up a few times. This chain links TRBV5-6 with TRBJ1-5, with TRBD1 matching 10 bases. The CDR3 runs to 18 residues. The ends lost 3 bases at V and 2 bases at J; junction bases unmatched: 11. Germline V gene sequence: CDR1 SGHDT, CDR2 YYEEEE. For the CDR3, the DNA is TGTGCCAGCAGCTCTACCGGGACAGGGGAAGGAGGCAATCAGCCCCAGCATTTT. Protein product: CASSSTGTGEGGNQPQHF. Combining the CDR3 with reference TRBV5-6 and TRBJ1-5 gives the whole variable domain DAGVTQSPTHLIKTRGQQVTLRCSPKSGHDTVSWYQQALGQGPQFIFQYYEEEERQRGNFPDRFSGHQFPNYSSELNVNALLLGDSALYLCASSSTGTGEGGNQPQHFGDGTRLSIL.

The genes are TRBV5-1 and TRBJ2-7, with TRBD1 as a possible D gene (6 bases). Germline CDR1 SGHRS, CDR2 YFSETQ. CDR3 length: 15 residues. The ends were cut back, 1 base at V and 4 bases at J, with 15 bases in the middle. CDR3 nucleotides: TGCGCCAGCAGCTTGAAGGGGGAAGGGTTTTACGAGCAGTACTTC. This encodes CASSLKGEGFYEQYF.

The CDR3 nucleotides read TGTGCCAGCAGTTACTCGACTAGCGGGGTCTCAGATACGCAGTATTTT. Its protein product is CASSYSTSGVSDTQYF. This sequence joins TRBV6-5 and TRBJ2-3; TRBD2 matches 11 bases. This CDR3 spans 16 amino acids. V trimming: 0 bases; J trimming: 4 bases; junction bases outside the gene matches: 3. Germline lookup yields CDR1 MNHEY and CDR2 SVGAGI.

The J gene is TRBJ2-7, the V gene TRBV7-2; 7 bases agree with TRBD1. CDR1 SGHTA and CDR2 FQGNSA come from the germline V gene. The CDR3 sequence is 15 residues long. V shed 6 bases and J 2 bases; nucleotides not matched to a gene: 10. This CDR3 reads CASSHRQGHTYEQYF. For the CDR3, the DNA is TGTGCCAGCAGTCACAGACAGGGTCACACCTACGAGCAGTACTTC.

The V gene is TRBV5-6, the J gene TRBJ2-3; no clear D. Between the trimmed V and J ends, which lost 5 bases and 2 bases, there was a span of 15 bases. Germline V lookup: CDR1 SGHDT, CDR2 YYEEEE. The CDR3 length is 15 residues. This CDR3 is CASRQTQSATDTQYF. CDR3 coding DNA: TGTGCCAGCAGGCAAACACAGTCGGCCACAGATACGCAGTATTTT.

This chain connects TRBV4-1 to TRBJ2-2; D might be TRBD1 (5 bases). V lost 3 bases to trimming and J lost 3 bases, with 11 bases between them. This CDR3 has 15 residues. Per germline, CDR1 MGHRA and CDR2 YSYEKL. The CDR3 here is CASSQQGTDTGELFF. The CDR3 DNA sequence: TGCGCCAGCAGCCAGCAGGGTACCGACACCGGGGAGCTGTTTTTT.

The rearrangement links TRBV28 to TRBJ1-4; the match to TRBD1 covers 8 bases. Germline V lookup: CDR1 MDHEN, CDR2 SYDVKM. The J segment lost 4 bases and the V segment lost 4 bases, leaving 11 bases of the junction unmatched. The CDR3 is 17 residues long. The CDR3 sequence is CASSSWTGSRGNEKLFF. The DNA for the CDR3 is TGTGCCAGCAGTTCCTGGACAGGGTCGAGGGGTAATGAAAAACTGTTTTTT.